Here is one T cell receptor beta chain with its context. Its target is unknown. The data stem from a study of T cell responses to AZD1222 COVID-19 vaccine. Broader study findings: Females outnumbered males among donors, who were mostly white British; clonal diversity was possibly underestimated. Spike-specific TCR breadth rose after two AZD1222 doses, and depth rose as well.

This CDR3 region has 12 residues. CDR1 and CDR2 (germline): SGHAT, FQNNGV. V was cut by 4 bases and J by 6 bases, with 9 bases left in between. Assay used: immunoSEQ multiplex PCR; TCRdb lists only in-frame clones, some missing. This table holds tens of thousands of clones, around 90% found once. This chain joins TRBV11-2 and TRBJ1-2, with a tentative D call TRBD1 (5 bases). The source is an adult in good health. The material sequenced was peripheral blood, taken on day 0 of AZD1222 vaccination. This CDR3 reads CASSSEGDGYTF. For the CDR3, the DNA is TGTGCCAGCAGCTCCGAAGGGGATGGCTACACCTTC.